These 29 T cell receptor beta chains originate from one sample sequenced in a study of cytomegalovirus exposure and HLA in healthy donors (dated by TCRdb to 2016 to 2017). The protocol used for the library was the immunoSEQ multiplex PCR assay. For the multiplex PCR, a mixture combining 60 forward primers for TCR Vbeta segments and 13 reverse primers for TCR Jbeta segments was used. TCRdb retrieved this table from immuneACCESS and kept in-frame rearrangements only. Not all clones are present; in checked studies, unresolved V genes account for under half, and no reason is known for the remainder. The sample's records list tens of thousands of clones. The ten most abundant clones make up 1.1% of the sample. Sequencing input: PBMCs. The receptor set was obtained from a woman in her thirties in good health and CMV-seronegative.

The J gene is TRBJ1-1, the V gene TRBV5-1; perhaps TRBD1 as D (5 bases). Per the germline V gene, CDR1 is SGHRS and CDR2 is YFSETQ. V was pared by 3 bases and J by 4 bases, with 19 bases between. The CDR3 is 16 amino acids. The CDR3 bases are TGCGCCAGCAGCTCCGGGAGTGGAAAGGGGCTCACTGAAGCTTTCTTT. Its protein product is CASSSGSGKGLTEAFF.

The CDR3 DNA sequence: TGTGCCAGTAAAAACTCGGCTATTGGCAGGGTAGAAAATGAGCAGTTCTTC. Its protein is CASKNSAIGRVENEQFF. V is TRBV19 and J is TRBJ2-1, with D possibly matching TRBD1 (5 bases). Trimming took 7 bases from V and 7 from J, leaving 26 bases between them. Germline CDR1 is LNHDA and CDR2 is SQIVND (reference sequence). The CDR3 is 17 residues long.

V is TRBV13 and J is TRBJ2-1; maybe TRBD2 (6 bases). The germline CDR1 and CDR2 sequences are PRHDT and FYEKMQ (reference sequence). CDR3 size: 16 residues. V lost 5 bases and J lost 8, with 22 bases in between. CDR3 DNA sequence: TGTGCCAGCAGCCCCCCCACGGGGGAACTAGCTGATGAGCAGTTCTTC. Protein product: CASSPPTGELADEQFF.

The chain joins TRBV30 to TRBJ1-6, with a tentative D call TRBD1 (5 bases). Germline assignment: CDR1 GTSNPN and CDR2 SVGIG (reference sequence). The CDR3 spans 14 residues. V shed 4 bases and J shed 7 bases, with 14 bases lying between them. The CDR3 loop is CAWKGIGANSPLHF. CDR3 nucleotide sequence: TGTGCCTGGAAGGGCATTGGGGCCAATTCACCCCTCCACTTT.

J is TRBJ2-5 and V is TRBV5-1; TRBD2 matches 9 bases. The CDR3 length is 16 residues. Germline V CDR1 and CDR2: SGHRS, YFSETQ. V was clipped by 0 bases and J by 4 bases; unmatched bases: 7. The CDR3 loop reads CASSLGGGGARETQYF. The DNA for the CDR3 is TGCGCCAGCAGCTTGGGTGGCGGGGGGGCGCGAGAGACCCAGTACTTC.

CDR3 amino acids: CASSLDHLGGERHEQYF. CDR3 nucleotide sequence: TGTGCCAGCAGCTTAGATCACCTCGGAGGAGAGCGGCACGAGCAGTACTTC. The chain is built from TRBV7-9 and TRBJ2-7; D perhaps matches TRBD2 (5 bases). The V end lost 1 base, the J end lost 5 bases, and 21 bases lay between the germline ends. The CDR3 consists of 17 residues. Germline assignment: CDR1 SEHNR and CDR2 FQNEAQ (reference sequence). Together with reference TRBV7-9 and TRBJ2-7, the CDR3 gives the full variable domain: DTGVSQNPRHKITKRGQNVTFRCDPISEHNRLYWYRQTLGQGPEFLTYFQNEAQLEKSRLLSDRFSAERPKGSFSTLEIQRTEQGDSAMYLCASSLDHLGGERHEQYFGPGTRLTVT.

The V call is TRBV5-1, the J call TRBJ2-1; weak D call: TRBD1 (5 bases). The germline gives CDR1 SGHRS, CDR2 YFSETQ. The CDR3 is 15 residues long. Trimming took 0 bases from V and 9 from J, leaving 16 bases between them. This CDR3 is CASSLVTALNSEQFF. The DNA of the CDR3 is TGCGCCAGCAGCTTGGTGACAGCCCTAAATAGTGAGCAGTTCTTC. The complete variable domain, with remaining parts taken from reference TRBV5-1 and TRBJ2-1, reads KAGVTQTPRYLIKTRGQQVTLSCSPISGHRSVSWYQQTPGQGLQFLFEYFSETQRNKGNFPGRFSGRQFSNSRSEMNVSTLELGDSALYLCASSLVTALNSEQFFGPGTRLTVL.

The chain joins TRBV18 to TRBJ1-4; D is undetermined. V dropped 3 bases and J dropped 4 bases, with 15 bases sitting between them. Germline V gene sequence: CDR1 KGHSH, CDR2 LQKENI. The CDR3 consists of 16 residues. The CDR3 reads CASSPQRSTDNEKLFF. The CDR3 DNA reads TGTGCCAGCTCACCCCAGAGGAGTACCGATAATGAAAAACTGTTTTTT.

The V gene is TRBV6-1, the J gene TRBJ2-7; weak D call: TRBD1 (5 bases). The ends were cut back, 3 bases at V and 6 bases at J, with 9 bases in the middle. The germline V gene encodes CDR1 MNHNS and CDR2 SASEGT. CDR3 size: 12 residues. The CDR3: CASSDRALEQYF. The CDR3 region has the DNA TGTGCCAGCAGTGACAGGGCCCTCGAGCAGTACTTC.

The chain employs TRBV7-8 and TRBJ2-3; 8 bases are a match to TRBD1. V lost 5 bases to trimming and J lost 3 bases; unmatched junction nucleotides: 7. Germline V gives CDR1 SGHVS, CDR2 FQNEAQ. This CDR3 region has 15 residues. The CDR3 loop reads CASSAPGQGTDTQYF. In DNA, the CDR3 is TGTGCCAGCAGCGCTCCCGGACAGGGTACAGATACGCAGTATTTT.

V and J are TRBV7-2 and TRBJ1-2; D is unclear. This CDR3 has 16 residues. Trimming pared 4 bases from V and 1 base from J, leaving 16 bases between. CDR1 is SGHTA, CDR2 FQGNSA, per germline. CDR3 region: CASSSIFESLNYGYTF. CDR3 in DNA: TGTGCCAGCAGCTCCATTTTCGAAAGCCTTAACTATGGCTACACCTTC.

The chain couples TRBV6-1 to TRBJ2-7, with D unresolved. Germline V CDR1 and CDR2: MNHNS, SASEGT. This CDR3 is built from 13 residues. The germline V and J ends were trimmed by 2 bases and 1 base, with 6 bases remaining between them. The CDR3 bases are TGTGCCAGCAGTGAACCTCCTTCCTACGAGCAGTACTTC. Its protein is CASSEPPSYEQYF.

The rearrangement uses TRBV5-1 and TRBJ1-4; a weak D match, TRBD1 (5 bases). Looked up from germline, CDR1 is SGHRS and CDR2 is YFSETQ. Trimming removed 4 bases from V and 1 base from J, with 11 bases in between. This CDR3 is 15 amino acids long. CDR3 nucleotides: TGCGCCAGCAGCCGCGGGGGGTTAACTAATGAAAAACTGTTTTTT. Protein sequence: CASSRGGLTNEKLFF.

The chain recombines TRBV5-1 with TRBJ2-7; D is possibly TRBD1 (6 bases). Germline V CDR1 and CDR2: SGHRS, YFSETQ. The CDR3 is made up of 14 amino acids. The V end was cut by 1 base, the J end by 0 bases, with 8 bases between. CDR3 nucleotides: TGCGCCAGCAGCTTGTCGACAGGCTCCTACGAGCAGTACTTC. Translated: CASSLSTGSYEQYF.

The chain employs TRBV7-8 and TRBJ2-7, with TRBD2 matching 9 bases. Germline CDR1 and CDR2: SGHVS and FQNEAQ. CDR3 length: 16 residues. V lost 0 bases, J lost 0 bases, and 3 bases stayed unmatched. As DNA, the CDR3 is TGTGCCAGCAGCTTAGCGTCTAGCGGGGCCTCCTACGAGCAGTACTTC. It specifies CASSLASSGASYEQYF.

CDR3 residues: CASSPGDRAFSGNTIYF. The DNA of the CDR3 is TGCGCCAGCAGCCCCGGGGACAGGGCCTTCTCTGGAAACACCATATATTTT. The rearrangement links TRBV4-1 to TRBJ1-3; TRBD1 aligns across 9 bases. J gave up 0 bases and V 4 bases, and 7 bases lay outside the gene matches. CDR3 length: 17 amino acids. Germline CDR1 and CDR2: MGHRA and YSYEKL.

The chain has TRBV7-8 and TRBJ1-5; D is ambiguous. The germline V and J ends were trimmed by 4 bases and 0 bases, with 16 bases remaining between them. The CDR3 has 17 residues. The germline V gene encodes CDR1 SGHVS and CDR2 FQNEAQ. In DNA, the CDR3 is TGTGCCAGCAGCTCAAACCTTTTGCAGTATAGCAATCAGCCCCAGCATTTT. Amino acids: CASSSNLLQYSNQPQHF.

CDR3 coding DNA: TGTGCCAGCAGCCCCGTGGGGAGCTCCTACAATGAGCAGTTCTTC. This gives the protein CASSPVGSSYNEQFF. The V and J genes are TRBV5-4 and TRBJ2-1, with a weak D call TRBD2 (5 bases). The ends were cut back, 4 bases at V and 0 bases at J, with 11 bases in the middle. Germline-derived CDR1 and CDR2 are SGHNT and YYREEE (reference sequence). This CDR3 region has 15 residues.

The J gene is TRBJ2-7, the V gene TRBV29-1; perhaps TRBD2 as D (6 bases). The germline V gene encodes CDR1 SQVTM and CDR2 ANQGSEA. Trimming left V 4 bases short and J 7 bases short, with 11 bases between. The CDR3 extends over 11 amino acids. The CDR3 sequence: CSVAREEEQYF. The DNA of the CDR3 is TGCAGCGTTGCTAGGGAGGAGGAGCAGTACTTC.

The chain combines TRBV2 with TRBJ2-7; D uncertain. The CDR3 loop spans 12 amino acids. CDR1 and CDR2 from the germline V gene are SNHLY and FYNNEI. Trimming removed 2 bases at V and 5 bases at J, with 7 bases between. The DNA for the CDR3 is TGTGCCAGCAGTGAAATACCGGACGAGCAGTACTTC. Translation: CASSEIPDEQYF.

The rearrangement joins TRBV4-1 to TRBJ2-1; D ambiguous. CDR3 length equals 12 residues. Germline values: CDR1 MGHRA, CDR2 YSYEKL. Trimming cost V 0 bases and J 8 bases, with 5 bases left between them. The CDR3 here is CASSQDMYEQFF. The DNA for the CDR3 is TGCGCCAGCAGCCAAGATATGTATGAGCAGTTCTTC.

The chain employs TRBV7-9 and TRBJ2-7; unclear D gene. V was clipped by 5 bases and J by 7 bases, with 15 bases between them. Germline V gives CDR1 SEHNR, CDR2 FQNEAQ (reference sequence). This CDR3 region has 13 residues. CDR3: CASSTPNLGEQYF. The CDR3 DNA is TGTGCCAGCAGCACGCCTAATCTTGGTGAGCAGTACTTC.

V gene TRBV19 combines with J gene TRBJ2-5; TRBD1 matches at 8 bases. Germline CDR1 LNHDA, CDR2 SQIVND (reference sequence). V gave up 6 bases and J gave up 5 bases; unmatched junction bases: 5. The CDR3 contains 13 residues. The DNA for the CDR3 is TGTGCCAGTAGGGGGACAGGCCGGGAGACCCAGTACTTC. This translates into CASRGTGRETQYF.

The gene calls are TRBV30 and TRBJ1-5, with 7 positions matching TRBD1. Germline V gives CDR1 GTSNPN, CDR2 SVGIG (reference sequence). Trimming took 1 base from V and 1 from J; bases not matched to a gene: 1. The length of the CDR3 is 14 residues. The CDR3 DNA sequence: TGTGCCTGGAGTGAGGGGGCCAGCAATCAGCCCCAGCATTTT. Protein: CAWSEGASNQPQHF.

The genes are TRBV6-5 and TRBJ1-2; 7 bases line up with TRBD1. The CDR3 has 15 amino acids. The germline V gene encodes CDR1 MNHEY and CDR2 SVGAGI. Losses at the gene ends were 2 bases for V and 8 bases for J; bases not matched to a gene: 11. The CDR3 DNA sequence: TGTGCCAGCAGTTACCTAGGGACAGCTCGCGGAGGCTACACCTTC. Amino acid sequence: CASSYLGTARGGYTF.

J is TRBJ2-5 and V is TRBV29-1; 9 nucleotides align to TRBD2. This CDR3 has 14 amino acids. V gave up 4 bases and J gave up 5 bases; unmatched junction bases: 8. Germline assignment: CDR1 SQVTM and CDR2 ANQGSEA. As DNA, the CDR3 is TGCAGCGTTGGTCCGGGACTAGCAGGGGAGACCCAGTACTTC. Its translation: CSVGPGLAGETQYF.

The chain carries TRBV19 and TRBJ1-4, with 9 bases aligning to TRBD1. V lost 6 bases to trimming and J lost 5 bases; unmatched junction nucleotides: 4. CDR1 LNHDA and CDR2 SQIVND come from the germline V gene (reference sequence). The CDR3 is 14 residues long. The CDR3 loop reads CASSWGTGNEKLFF. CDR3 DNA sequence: TGTGCCAGTAGCTGGGGGACAGGGAATGAAAAACTGTTTTTT.

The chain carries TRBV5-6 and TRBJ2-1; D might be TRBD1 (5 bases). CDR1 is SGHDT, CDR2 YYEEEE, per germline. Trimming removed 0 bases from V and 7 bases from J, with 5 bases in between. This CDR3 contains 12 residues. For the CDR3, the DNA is TGTGCCAGCAGCTTGGAGGGGAATGAGCAGTTCTTC. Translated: CASSLEGNEQFF.

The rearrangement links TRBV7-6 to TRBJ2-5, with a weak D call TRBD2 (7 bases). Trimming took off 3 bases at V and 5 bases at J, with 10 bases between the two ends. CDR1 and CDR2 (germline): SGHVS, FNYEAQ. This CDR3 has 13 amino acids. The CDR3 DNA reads TGTGCCAGCAGCTTCAGGGGAGGGGAGACCCAGTACTTC. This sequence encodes CASSFRGGETQYF.